This entry lists 15 T cell receptor beta chains sequenced from one sample in a study of cytotoxic CD8 clonotypes in ibrutinib-treated CLL (dated by TCRdb to about 2021). This specimen's time point label, per the study, means: 20 to 25 months on ibrutinib. The library was obtained by the immunoSEQ multiplex PCR assay. TCRdb's version of the immuneACCESS table is confined to in-frame rearrangements and falls short of the full clone set. An unresolved V gene accounts for under half of the shortfall where checked; the remainder is of unknown origin. Counted in this sample were under 300,000 clones; under 80% of them appeared once. The ten largest clones capture 15% to 17% of the sample. The input for sequencing was PBMCs, taken after 24 months of ibrutinib treatment. The receptor source for this set is a human donor with chronic lymphocytic leukemia.

This clone was recorded many times. This chain uses TRBV4-2 with TRBJ1-5; D is unclear. Per the germline V gene, CDR1 is LGHNA and CDR2 is YNFKEQ. V lost 4 bases to trimming and J lost 5 bases, with 9 bases between them. The CDR3 is 13 amino acids. The CDR3 is CASSPAQDQPQHF. CDR3 in DNA: TGTGCCAGCAGCCCCGCCCAGGATCAGCCCCAGCATTTT.

The table lists this clone with a few counts. This sequence joins TRBV6-5 and TRBJ2-7; D gene uncertain. The V and J ends lost 0 bases and 6 bases respectively, with 9 bases between them. Germline CDR1 MNHEY, CDR2 SVGAGI. The CDR3 is 13 amino acids. For the CDR3, the DNA is TGTGCCAGCAGTTACTCTGGGTCCAGCGAGCAGTACTTC. Residues: CASSYSGSSEQYF.

The chain has TRBV4-3 and TRBJ1-4, with D unclear. The CDR3 spans 17 residues. Trimming took off 0 bases at V and 0 bases at J, with 11 bases between the two ends. Germline V lookup: CDR1 LGHNA, CDR2 YSLEER. CDR3: CASSQDAQLATNEKLFF. DNA for the CDR3: TGCGCCAGCAGCCAAGATGCACAGCTAGCAACTAATGAAAAACTGTTTTTT.

This clone appeared a few times. The chain carries TRBV29-1 and TRBJ1-3; D unresolved. The V end lost 5 bases, the J end lost 4 bases, and 6 bases lay between the germline ends. The germline V gene encodes CDR1 SQVTM and CDR2 ANQGSEA. CDR3 length equals 11 residues. DNA for the CDR3: TGCAGCGTTAACAGCGGAAACACCATATATTTT. Encoded protein: CSVNSGNTIYF.

This clone appeared once. The CDR3 DNA follows: TGTGCCAGCAGCCTCACATATGGGAGGGACTCAACTAATGAAAAACTGTTTTTT. This codes for CASSLTYGRDSTNEKLFF. The chain combines TRBV5-4 with TRBJ1-4; D perhaps matches TRBD1 (5 bases). Germline V lookup: CDR1 SGHNT, CDR2 YYREEE (reference sequence). The CDR3 extends over 18 amino acids. V was cut by 4 bases and J by 0 bases, with 19 bases left in between.

V is TRBV27 and J is TRBJ2-7; tentative D call: TRBD1 (6 bases). This CDR3 contains 11 residues. Germline CDR1 reads MNHEY; CDR2 reads SMNVEV (reference sequence). V lost 3 bases to trimming and J lost 10 bases, with 10 bases between them. Here the CDR3 reads CASSFQGRQYF. The CDR3 DNA reads as TGTGCCAGCAGTTTTCAGGGGAGACAGTACTTC.

This clone was observed a handful of times. This chain links TRBV11-3 with TRBJ2-2; 14 nucleotides line up with TRBD2. The V gene end was trimmed by 6 bases and the J gene end by 0 bases; junction bases not matched to a gene: 6. The CDR3 sequence is 18 residues long. Germline V gene sequence: CDR1 SGHNT, CDR2 YENEEA. The CDR3 nucleotides are TGTGCCAGCAGTTCCCGACTAGCGGGAGGGTCGAACACCGGGGAGCTGTTTTTT. It codes for CASSSRLAGGSNTGELFF.

The CDR3, as DNA: TGTGCCAGCAGTAGGACTAATTCGGGTCAGCCCCAGCATTTT. Protein sequence: CASSRTNSGQPQHF. V gene TRBV2 combines with J gene TRBJ1-5; no clear D. The germline CDR1 and CDR2 sequences are SNHLY and FYNNEI. The ends were cut back, 5 bases at V and 6 bases at J, with 14 bases in the middle. The CDR3 runs 14 residues.

This clone was detected a few times. The chain joins TRBV5-1 to TRBJ2-1; D tentatively reads TRBD1 or TRBD2 (5 bases each). The CDR3 spans 12 residues. The V and J ends lost 2 bases and 10 bases respectively, with 10 bases between them. CDR1 is SGHRS and CDR2 is YFSETQ in the germline V gene. CDR3: CASSFPGTEQFF. For the CDR3, the DNA is TGCGCCAGCAGCTTTCCAGGGACGGAGCAGTTCTTC.

This clone occurred a few times. The gene calls are TRBV28 and TRBJ1-5; 11 bases fit TRBD1. With 5 bases clipped from V and 1 base from J, the junction kept 4 bases outside the gene matches. Germline CDR1 is MDHEN and CDR2 is SYDVKM. The CDR3 consists of 16 residues. Here the CDR3 reads CASSPGTGGSNQPQHF. CDR3 sequence (DNA): TGTGCCAGCAGTCCAGGGACAGGGGGAAGCAATCAGCCCCAGCATTTT. Variable domain in full (rest from reference TRBV28 and TRBJ1-5): DVKVTQSSRYLVKRTGEKVFLECVQDMDHENMFWYRQDPGLGLRLIYFSYDVKMKEKGDIPEGYSVSREKKERFSLILESASTNQTSMYLCASSPGTGGSNQPQHFGDGTRLSIL.

This clone was detected a few times. The V gene is TRBV27, the J gene TRBJ1-2; perhaps TRBD1 as D (5 bases). Germline values: CDR1 MNHEY, CDR2 SMNVEV (reference sequence). The CDR3 is 13 amino acids. V was trimmed by 2 bases and J by 7 bases, leaving 11 bases between them. Here the CDR3 reads CASSLPQGRGYTF. CDR3 coding DNA: TGTGCCAGCAGTTTACCCCAGGGCCGTGGCTACACCTTC.

This sequence joins TRBV7-8 and TRBJ2-3, with TRBD2 matching 13 bases. This CDR3 region has 17 residues. V was clipped by 4 bases and J by 7 bases; unmatched bases: 11. Per germline, CDR1 SGHVS and CDR2 FQNEAQ. CDR3 protein: CASSSPSRTSGSNTQYF. In DNA form, the CDR3 reads TGTGCCAGCAGCTCGCCCAGCCGGACTAGCGGGAGTAATACGCAGTATTTT.

The gene calls are TRBV10-1 and TRBJ2-1; 8 bases align to TRBD2. This CDR3 contains 14 residues. CDR1 and CDR2 from the germline V gene are WNHNN and SYGVQD (reference sequence). V shed 6 bases, J shed 7 bases, and the junction held 8 bases outside the gene matches. Here the CDR3 reads CASRAGTSKNEQFF. CDR3 nucleotide sequence: TGCGCCAGCAGGGCCGGGACTAGTAAGAATGAGCAGTTCTTC.

The J gene is TRBJ1-2, the V gene TRBV2, with D hard to call. The V and J ends lost 2 bases and 0 bases respectively, with 7 bases between them. In germline, CDR1 is SNHLY, CDR2 FYNNEI. The CDR3 sequence is 14 residues long. As DNA, the CDR3 is TGTGCCAGCAGTGAACTCCAGGCTAACTATGGCTACACCTTC. This encodes CASSELQANYGYTF.

Comment on this clone: Other DNA sequences in this sample translate to the same CDR3. The chain couples TRBV5-1 to TRBJ2-1; D might be TRBD1 or TRBD2, each matching 5 bases. CDR3 size: 14 residues. The germline V gene has CDR1 SGHRS and CDR2 YFSETQ. V lost 2 bases and J 2 bases, leaving 8 bases between the germline ends. CDR3 loop: CASSLGDPYNEQFF. Here the CDR3 DNA reads TGCGCCAGCAGCTTAGGGGACCCCTACAATGAGCAGTTCTTC.